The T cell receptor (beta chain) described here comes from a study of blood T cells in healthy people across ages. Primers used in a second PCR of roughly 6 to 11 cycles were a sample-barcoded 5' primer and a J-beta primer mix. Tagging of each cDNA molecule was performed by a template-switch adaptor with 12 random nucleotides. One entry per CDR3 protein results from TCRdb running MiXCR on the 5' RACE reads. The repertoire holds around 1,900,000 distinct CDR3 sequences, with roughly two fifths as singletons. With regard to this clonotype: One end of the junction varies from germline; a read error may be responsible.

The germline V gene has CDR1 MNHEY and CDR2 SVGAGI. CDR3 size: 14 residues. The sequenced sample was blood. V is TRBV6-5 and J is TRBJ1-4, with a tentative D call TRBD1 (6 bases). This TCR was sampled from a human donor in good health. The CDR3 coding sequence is TGTGCCAGCAAGGGGGGTTTGACTAATGAAAAACGGTTTTTT. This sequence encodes CASKGGLTNEKRFF.